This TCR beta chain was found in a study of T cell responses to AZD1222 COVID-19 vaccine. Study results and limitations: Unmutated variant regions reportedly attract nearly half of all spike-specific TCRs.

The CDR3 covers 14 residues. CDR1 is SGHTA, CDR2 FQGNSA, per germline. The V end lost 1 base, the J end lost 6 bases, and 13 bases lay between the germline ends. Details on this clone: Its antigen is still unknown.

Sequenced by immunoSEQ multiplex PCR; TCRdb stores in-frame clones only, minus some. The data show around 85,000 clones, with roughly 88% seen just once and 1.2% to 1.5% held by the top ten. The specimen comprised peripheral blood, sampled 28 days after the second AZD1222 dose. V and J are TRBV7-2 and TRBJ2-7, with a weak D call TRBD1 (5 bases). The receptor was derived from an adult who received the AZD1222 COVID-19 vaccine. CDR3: CASSLGQGIGEQYF. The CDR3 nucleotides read TGTGCCAGCAGCTTAGGGCAGGGAATCGGCGAGCAGTACTTC.